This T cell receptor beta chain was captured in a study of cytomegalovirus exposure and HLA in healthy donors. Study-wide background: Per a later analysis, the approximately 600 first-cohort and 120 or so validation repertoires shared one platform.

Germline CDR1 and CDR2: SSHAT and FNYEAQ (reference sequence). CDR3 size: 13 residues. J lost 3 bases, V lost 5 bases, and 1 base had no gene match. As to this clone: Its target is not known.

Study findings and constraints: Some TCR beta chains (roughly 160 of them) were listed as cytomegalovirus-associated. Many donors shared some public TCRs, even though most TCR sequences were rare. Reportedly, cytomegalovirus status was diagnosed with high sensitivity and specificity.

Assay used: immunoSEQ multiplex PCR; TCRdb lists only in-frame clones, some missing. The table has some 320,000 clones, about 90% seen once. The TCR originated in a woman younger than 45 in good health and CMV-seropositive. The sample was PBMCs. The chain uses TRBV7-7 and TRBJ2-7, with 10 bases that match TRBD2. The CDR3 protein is CASSRTSGYEQYF. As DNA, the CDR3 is TGTGCCAGCAGCCGGACTAGCGGCTACGAGCAGTACTTC.